The clone carrying this T cell receptor (beta chain) has ten or more counts. Time point in this sample: patch test 1, 2 weeks after DPC sensitization. Treatment here: therapeutic diphenylcyclopropenone sensitization with weekly scalp DPC. These data come from a study of human T cells and chemical hapten exposure. This CDR3 is 16 amino acids long. The V gene's germline CDR1 is DFQATT and CDR2 SNEGSKA (reference sequence). J gave up 0 bases and V 0 bases, and 4 bases lay outside the gene matches. TCRdb used MiXCR to reprocess the RACE reads, holding one entry per CDR3 protein. The sample has some 400,000 distinct CDR3 sequences; roughly 5% are singletons.

This chain uses TRBV20-1 with TRBJ2-3; 9 bases agree with TRBD2. The sequencing here drew on whole blood, taken in connection with sensitization to the hapten diphenylcyclopropenone (DPC). The sequence came from a woman in her forties or fifties with alopecia areata. Some clones in this sample may be carry-over from other donors' samples. CDR3 protein: CSARDPTSGSTDTQYF. The CDR3 nucleotides are TGCAGTGCTAGAGATCCCACTAGCGGGAGCACAGATACGCAGTATTTT.